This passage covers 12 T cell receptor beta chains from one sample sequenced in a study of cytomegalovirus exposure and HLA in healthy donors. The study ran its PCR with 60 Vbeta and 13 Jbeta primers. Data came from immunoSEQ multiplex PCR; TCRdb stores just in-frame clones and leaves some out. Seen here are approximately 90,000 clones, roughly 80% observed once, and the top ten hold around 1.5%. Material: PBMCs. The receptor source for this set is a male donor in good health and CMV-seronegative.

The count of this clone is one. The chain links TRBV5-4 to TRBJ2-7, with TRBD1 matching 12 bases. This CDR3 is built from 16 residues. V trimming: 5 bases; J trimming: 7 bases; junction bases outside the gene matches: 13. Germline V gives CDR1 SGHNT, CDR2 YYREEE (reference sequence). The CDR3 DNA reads TGTGCCAGCAGACCCCAGAAGGGACAGGGGGCGGGGGAGCAGTACTTC. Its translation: CASRPQKGQGAGEQYF.

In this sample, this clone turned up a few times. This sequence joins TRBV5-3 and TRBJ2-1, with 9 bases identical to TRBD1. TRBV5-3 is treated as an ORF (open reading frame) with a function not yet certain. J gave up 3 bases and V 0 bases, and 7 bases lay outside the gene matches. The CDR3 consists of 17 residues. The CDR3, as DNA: TGTGCCAGAAGCTTGGGTGTACCGGGACAGGGCTACAATGAGCAGTTCTTC. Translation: CARSLGVPGQGYNEQFF.

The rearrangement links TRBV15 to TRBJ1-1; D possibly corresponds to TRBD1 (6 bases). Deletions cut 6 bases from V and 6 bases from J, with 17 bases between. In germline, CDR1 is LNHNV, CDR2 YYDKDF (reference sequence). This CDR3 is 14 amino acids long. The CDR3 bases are TGTGCCACCAGTCCACGGACAGCTCAACCTGAAGCTTTCTTT. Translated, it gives CATSPRTAQPEAFF.

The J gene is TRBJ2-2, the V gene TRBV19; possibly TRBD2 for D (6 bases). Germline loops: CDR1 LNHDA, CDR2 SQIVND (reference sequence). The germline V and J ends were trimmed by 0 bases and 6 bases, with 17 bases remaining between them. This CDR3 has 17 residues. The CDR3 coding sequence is TGTGCCAGTAGTATAGATCTGAGGAGGGCGGGCCCCGGGGAGCTGTTTTTT. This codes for CASSIDLRRAGPGELFF.

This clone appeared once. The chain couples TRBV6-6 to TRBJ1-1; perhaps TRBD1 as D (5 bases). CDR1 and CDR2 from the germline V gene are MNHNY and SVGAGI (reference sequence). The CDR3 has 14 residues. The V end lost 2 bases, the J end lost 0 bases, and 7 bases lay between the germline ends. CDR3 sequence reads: CASSYDRLNTEAFF. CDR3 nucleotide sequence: TGTGCCAGCAGTTACGACAGATTGAACACTGAAGCTTTCTTT.

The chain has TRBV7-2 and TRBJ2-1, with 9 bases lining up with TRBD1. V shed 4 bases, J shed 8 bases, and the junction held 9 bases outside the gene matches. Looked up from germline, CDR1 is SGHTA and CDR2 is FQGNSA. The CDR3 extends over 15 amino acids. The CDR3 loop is CASSYTGGFVDEQFF. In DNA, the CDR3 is TGTGCCAGCAGCTATACAGGGGGCTTTGTGGATGAGCAGTTCTTC.

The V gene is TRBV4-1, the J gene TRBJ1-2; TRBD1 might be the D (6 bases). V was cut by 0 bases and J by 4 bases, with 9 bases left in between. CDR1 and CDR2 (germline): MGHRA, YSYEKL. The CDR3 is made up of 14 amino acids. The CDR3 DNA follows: TGCGCCAGCAGCCAAGAAGAAGGGGGCTATGGCTACACCTTC. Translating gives CASSQEEGGYGYTF.

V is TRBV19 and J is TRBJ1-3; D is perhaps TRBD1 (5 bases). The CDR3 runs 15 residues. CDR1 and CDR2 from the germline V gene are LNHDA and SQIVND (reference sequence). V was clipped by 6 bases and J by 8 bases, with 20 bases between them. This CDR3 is CASSPRARGGDTIYF. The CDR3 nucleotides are TGTGCCAGTAGCCCAAGGGCGAGGGGAGGAGACACCATATATTTT.

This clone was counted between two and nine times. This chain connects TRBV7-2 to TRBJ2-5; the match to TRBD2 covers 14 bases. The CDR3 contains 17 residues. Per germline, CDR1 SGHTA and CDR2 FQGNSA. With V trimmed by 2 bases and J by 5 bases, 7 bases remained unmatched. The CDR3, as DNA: TGTGCCAGCAGCTTAATGACTAGCGGGAGGGCCAGGGAGACCCAGTACTTC. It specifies CASSLMTSGRARETQYF.

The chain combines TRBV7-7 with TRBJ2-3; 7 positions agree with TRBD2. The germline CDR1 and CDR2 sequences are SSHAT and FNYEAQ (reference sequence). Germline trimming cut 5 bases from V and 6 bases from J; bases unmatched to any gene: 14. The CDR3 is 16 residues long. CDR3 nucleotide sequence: TGTGCCAGCAGCAAAGGACTAGGGCGAGGAGTCGATACGCAGTATTTT. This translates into CASSKGLGRGVDTQYF. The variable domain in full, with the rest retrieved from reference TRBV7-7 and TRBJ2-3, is GAGVSQSPRYKVTKRGQDVTLRCDPISSHATLYWYQQALGQGPEFLTYFNYEAQPDKSGLPSDRFSAERPEGSISTLTIQRTEQRDSAMYRCASSKGLGRGVDTQYFGPGTRLTVL.

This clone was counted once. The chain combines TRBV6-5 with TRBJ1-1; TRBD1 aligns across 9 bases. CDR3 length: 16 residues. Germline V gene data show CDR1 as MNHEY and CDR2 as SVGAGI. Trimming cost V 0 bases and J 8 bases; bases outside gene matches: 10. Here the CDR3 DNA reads TGTGCCAGCAGTTACTCGACAGGGACAGGGCTGGGAGAAGCTTTCTTT. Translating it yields CASSYSTGTGLGEAFF.

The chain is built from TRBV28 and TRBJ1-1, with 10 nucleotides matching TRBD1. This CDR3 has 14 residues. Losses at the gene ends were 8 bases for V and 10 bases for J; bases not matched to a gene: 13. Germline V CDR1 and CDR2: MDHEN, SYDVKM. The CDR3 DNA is TGTGCCAGCGATTCGACAGGGGGCGCAGGGCGAGCTTTCTTT. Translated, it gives CASDSTGGAGRAFF.